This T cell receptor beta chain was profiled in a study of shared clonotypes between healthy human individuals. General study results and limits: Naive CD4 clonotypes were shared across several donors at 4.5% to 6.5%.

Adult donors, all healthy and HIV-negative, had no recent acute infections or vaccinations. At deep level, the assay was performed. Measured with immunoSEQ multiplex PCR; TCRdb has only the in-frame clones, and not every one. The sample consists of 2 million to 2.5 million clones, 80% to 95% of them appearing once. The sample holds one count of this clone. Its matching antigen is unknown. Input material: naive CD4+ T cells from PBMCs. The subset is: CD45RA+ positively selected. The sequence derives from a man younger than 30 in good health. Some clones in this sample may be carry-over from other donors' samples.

The CDR3 region has the DNA TGTGCCATCACCCGTAGCGGCACAACAGATACGCAGTATTTT. Protein: CAITRSGTTDTQYF. The genes are TRBV10-3 and TRBJ2-3; weak D call: TRBD2 (6 bases). With 7 bases removed from V and 3 bases from J, the gap between germline ends came to 14 bases. This CDR3 contains 14 residues. Germline loops: CDR1 ENHRY, CDR2 SYGVKD.